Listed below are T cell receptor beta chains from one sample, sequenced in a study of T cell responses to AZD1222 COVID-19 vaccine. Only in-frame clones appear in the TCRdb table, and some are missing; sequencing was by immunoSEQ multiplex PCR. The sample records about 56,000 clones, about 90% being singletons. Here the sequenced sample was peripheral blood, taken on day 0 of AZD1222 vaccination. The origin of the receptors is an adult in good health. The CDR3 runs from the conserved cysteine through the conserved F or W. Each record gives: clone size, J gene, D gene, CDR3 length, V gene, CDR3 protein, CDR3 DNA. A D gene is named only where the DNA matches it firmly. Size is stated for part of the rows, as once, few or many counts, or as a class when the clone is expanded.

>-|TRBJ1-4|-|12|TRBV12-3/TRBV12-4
CASGQALFELFF
TGTGCCAGCGGGCAGGCACTATTTGAACTGTTTTTT
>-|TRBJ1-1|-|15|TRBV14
CASSSLGREYTEAFF
TGTGCCAGCAGCTCCCTGGGCAGGGAGTACACTGAAGCTTTCTTT
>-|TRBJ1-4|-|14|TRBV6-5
CASSYGSGEEKLFF
TGTGCCAGCAGTTACGGATCGGGGGAGGAAAAACTGTTTTTT
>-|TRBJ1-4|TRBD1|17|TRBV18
CASSPAPTGATNEKLFF
TGTGCCAGCTCACCGGCTCCAACAGGGGCCACTAATGAAAAACTGTTTTTT
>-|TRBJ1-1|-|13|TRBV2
CASREQGNTEAFF
TGTGCCAGCAGGGAACAGGGGAACACTGAAGCTTTCTTT
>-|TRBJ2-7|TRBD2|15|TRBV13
CASSPTSGPGYEQYF
TGTGCCAGCAGCCCAACTAGCGGTCCTGGGTACGAGCAGTACTTC
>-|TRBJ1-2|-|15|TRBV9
CASSVKTGLNYGYTF
TGTGCCAGCAGCGTAAAGACAGGACTCAACTATGGCTACACCTTC
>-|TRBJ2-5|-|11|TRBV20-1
CSASDRETQYF
TGCAGTGCCTCCGACCGGGAGACCCAGTACTTC
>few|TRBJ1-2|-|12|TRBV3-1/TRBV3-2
CASSQFSMGYTF
TGTGCCAGCAGCCAATTTTCCATGGGCTACACCTTC
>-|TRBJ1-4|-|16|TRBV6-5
CASSYSGRPTNEKLFF
TGTGCCAGCAGTTACTCTGGTAGACCAACTAATGAAAAACTGTTTTTT
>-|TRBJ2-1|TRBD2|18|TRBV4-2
CASSQGTSGRSGYNEQFF
TGTGCCAGCAGCCAAGGGACTAGCGGGAGGAGTGGGTACAATGAGCAGTTCTTC
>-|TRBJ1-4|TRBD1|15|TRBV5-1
CASSLGDRGYEKLFF
TGCGCCAGCAGCTTGGGGGACAGGGGATACGAAAAACTGTTTTTT
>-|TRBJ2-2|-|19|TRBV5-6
CASSLSPGTRGTYLRELFF
TGTGCCAGCAGCTTATCCCCCGGGACACGGGGGACCTATTTGCGGGAGCTGTTTTTT
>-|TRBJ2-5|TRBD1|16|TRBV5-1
CASSLAGGQGRETQYF
TGCGCCAGCAGCTTGGCCGGGGGACAGGGTAGGGAGACCCAGTACTTC
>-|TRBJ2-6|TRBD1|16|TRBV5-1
CASSLGQGNGANVLTF
TGCGCCAGCAGCTTGGGACAGGGGAACGGGGCCAACGTCCTGACTTTC
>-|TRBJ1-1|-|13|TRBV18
CASSVNPRGEAFF
TGTGCCAGCTCGGTAAACCCCCGGGGTGAAGCTTTCTTT
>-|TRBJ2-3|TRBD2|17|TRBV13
CASSPNRLAGGTDTQYF
TGTGCCAGCAGCCCGAACCGACTAGCGGGAGGCACAGATACGCAGTATTTT
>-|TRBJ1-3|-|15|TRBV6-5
CASSYQGIGGNTIYF
TGTGCCAGCAGTTACCAGGGGATCGGCGGAAACACCATATATTTT
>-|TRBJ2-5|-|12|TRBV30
CAWSADSSLQYF
TGTGCCTGGAGTGCCGACAGCAGCCTCCAGTACTTC
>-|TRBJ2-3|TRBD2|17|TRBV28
CASSYGTSGSGADTQYF
TGTGCCAGCAGTTACGGGACTAGCGGGAGTGGGGCAGATACGCAGTATTTT
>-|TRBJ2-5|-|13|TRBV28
CASSLVYKETQYF
TGTGCCAGCAGTTTAGTTTACAAAGAGACCCAGTACTTC
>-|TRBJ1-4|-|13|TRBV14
CASSPDLNEKLFF
TGTGCCAGCAGTCCAGACTTGAATGAAAAACTGTTTTTT
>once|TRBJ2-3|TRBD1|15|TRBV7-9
CASSSGDSHTDTQYF
TGTGCCAGCAGCTCCGGGGACAGCCACACAGATACGCAGTATTTT
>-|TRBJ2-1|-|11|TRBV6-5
CASRNGHEQFF
TGTGCCAGCAGAAATGGACATGAGCAGTTCTTC
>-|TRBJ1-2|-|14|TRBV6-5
CASSYSPTNYGYTF
TGTGCCAGCAGTTACTCCCCGACAAACTATGGCTACACCTTC
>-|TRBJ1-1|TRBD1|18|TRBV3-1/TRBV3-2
CASSRLVADRGKNTEAFF
TGTGCCAGCAGCCGATTAGTTGCGGACAGGGGAAAGAACACTGAAGCTTTCTTT
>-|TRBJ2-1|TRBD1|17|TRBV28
CASTTGGQGVSYNEQFF
TGTGCCAGCACCACGGGGGGACAGGGGGTCTCCTACAATGAGCAGTTCTTC
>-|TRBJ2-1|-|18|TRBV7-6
CASSLALEGFSYYNEQFF
TGTGCCAGCAGCTTAGCGTTGGAGGGGTTTTCTTACTACAATGAGCAGTTCTTC
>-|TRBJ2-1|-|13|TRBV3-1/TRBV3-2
CASSQELVNEQFF
TGTGCCAGCAGCCAAGAGCTAGTTAATGAGCAGTTCTTC
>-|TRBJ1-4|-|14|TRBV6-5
CASSRTVDGEKLFF
TGTGCCAGCAGTCGAACGGTGGATGGGGAAAAACTGTTTTTT
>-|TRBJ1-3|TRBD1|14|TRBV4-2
CASSQTDRENTIYF
TGTGCCAGCAGCCAAACCGACAGGGAAAACACCATATATTTT
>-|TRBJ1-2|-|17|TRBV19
CASSMRRKGTVNYGYTF
TGTGCCAGTAGTATGAGGCGTAAAGGGACGGTGAACTATGGCTACACCTTC
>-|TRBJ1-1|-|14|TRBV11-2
CASSSLRMNTEAFF
TGTGCCAGCAGCTCCCTGCGGATGAACACTGAAGCTTTCTTT
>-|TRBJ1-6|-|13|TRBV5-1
CASSPGYNSPLHF
TGCGCCAGCAGCCCCGGATATAATTCACCCCTCCACTTT
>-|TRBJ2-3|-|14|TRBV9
CASSLGGGTGTQYF
TGTGCCAGCAGCCTCGGAGGGGGGACCGGTACGCAGTATTTT
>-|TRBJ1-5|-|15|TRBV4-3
CASSQGRGADQPQHF
TGCGCCAGCAGCCAAGGGAGGGGGGCGGATCAGCCCCAGCATTTT
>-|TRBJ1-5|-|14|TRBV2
CASNQGGFNQPQHF
TGTGCCAGCAACCAAGGCGGGTTCAATCAGCCCCAGCATTTT
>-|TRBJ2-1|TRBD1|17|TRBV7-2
CASSWTSGQVTYNEQFF
TGTGCCAGCAGCTGGACCTCGGGACAGGTTACCTACAATGAGCAGTTCTTC
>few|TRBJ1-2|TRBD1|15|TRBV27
CASSSGQAQGYGYTF
TGTGCCAGCAGTTCGGGACAGGCTCAGGGCTATGGCTACACCTTC
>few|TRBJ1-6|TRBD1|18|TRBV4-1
CASSQEIPETGYNSPLHF
TGCGCCAGCAGCCAAGAGATACCCGAGACAGGGTATAATTCACCCCTCCACTTT
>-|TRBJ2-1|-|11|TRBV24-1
CATTEGNEQFF
TGTGCCACCACAGAAGGCAATGAGCAGTTCTTC
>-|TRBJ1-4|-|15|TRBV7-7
CASSLSGDSNEKLFF
TGTGCTAGCAGCTTATCAGGGGATTCTAATGAAAAACTGTTTTTT
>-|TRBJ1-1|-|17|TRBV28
CASSSNPQTGTGSEAFF
TGTGCCAGCAGTTCCAACCCCCAAACAGGGACGGGCTCTGAAGCTTTCTTT
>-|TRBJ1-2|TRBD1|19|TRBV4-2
CASSQDSGTGGVLGYGYTF
TGTGCCAGCAGCCAAGATAGCGGGACAGGGGGCGTCCTAGGCTATGGCTACACCTTC
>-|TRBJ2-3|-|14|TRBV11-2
CASSLGAYYDTQYF
TGTGCCAGCAGCTTAGGGGCGTACTACGATACGCAGTATTTT
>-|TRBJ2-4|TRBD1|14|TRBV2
CASRTGTAKNIQYF
TGTGCCAGCAGAACCGGGACAGCTAAAAACATTCAGTACTTC
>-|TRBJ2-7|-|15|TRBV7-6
CASSLEEGSTYEQYF
TGTGCCAGCAGCTTAGAAGAGGGCAGTACCTACGAGCAGTACTTC
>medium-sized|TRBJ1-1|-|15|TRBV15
CATSTRVIGKTEAFF
TGTGCCACCAGCACAAGGGTTATCGGGAAAACTGAAGCTTTCTTT